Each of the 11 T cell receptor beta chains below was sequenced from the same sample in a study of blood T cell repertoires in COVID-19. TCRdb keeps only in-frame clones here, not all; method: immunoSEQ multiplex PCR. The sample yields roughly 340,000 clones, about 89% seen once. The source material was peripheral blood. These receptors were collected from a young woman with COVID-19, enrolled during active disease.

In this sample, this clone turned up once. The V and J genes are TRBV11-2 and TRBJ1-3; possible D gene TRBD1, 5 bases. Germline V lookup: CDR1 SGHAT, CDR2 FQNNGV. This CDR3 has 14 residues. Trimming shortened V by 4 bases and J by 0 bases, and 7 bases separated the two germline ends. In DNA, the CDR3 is TGTGCCAGCAGCTCGACAGTCTCTGGAAACACCATATATTTT. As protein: CASSSTVSGNTIYF.

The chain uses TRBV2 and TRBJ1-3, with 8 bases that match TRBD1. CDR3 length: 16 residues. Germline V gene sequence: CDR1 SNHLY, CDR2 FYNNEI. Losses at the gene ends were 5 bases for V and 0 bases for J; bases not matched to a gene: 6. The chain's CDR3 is CASSRHRGNSGNTIYF. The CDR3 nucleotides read TGTGCCAGCAGTCGACACAGGGGGAACTCTGGAAACACCATATATTTT.

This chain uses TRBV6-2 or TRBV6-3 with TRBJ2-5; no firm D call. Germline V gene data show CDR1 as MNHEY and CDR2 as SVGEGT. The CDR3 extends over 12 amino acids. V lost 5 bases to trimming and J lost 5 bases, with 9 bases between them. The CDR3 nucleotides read TGTGCCAGCAGTCACCTAGTGGAGACCCAGTACTTC. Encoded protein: CASSHLVETQYF.

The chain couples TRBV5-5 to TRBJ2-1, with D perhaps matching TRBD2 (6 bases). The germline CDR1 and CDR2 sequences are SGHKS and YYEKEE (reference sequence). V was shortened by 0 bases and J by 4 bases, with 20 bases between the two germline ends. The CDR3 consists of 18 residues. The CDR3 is CASSLVIFGGVKYNEQFF. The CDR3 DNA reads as TGTGCCAGCAGCTTGGTGATCTTTGGCGGGGTCAAATACAATGAGCAGTTCTTC. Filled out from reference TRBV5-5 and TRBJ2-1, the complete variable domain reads DAGVTQSPTHLIKTRGQQVTLRCSPISGHKSVSWYQQVLGQGPQFIFQYYEKEERGRGNFPDRFSARQFPNYSSELNVNALLLGDSALYLCASSLVIFGGVKYNEQFFGPGTRLTVL.

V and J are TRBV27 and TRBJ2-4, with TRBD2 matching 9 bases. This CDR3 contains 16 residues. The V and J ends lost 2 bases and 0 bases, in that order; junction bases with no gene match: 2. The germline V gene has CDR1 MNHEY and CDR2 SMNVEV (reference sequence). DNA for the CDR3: TGTGCCAGCAGTTTAAAAGCGGGGGGAGCCAAAAACATTCAGTACTTC. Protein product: CASSLKAGGAKNIQYF.

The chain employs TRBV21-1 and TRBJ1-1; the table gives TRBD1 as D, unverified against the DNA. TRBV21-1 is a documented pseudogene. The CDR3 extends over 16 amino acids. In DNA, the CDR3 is TGTGCCAGCAGCCGCTTTTTAAGACAGGGGGGAACTGAAGCTTTCTTT. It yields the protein CASSRFLRQGGTEAFF.

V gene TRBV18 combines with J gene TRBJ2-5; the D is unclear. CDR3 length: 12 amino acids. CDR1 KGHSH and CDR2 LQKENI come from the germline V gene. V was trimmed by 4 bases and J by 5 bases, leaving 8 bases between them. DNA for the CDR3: TGTGCCAGCTCACACGTCGGGGAGACCCAGTACTTC. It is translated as CASSHVGETQYF.

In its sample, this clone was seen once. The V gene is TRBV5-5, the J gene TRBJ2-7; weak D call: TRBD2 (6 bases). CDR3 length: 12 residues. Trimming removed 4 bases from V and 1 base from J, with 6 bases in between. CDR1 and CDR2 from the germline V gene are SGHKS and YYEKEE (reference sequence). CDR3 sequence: CASSRESYEQYF. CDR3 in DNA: TGTGCCAGCAGCCGGGAGTCCTACGAGCAGTACTTC.

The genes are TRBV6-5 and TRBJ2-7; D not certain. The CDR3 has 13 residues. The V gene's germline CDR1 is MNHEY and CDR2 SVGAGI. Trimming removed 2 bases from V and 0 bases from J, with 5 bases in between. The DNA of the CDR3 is TGTGCCAGCAGTTACGGGCCCTCCTACGAGCAGTACGTC. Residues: CASSYGPSYEQYV.

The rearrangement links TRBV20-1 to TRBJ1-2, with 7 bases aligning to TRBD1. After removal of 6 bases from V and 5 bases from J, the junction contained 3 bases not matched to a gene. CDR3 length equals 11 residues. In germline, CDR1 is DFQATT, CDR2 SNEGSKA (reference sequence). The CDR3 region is CSARDRYGYTF. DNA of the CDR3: TGCAGTGCAAGGGACAGATATGGCTACACCTTC.

The CDR3 loop reads CASSTSGGSYNEQFF. In nucleotides, the CDR3 is TGTGCCAGCAGCACAAGCGGGGGGTCTTACAATGAGCAGTTCTTC. V and J are TRBV7-2 and TRBJ2-1, with 9 bases lining up with TRBD2. J was trimmed by 4 bases and V by 5 bases; bases with no gene match: 6. Germline V gives CDR1 SGHTA, CDR2 FQGNSA. This CDR3 comprises 15 residues.